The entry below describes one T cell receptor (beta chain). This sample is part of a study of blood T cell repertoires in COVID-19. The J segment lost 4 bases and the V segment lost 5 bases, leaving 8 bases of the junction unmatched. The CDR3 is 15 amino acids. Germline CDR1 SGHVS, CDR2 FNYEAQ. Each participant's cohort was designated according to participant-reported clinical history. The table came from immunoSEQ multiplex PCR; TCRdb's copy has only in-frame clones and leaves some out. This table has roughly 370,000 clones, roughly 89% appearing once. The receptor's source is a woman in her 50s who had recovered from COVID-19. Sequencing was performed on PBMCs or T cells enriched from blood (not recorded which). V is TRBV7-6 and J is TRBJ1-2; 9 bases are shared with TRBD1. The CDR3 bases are TGTGCCAGCAGCACCGGGACAGGGTCGGTCTATGGCTACACCTTC. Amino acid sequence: CASSTGTGSVYGYTF.